The T cell receptor (beta chain) described here comes from a study of technical replicates of blood from a handful of donors. Assay used: immunoSEQ multiplex PCR; TCRdb lists only in-frame clones, some missing. The table has some 63,000 clones, around nine tenths seen once; the top ten hold approximately 4.7%. The CDR3 runs 14 residues. CDR1 and CDR2 (germline): LGHNA, YSLEER. Trimming took 5 bases from V and 1 from J, leaving 11 bases between them. The rearrangement uses TRBV4-3 and TRBJ1-1, with D unresolved. This clonotype originated in a human donor in good health. Some clones in this sample may be carry-over from other donors' samples. The sequenced sample consisted of PBMCs. CDR3 amino acids: CASSFGRGNTEAFF. The CDR3 DNA reads as TGCGCCAGCAGCTTCGGGCGGGGGAACACTGAAGCTTTCTTT.